The 10 T cell receptor beta chains presented below share a single source sample, sequenced in a study of lymphopenia after photon versus proton radiotherapy. Some clones are missing from TCRdb's copy, which holds only in-frame ones; the method was immunoSEQ multiplex PCR. The repertoire holds roughly 63,000 clones, with around 84% as singletons. The specimen was peripheral blood, collected from a patient treated with proton-based radiotherapy. The receptors were sampled from a man in his sixties with pancreatic cancer.

The V call is TRBV14, the J call TRBJ1-5; tentative D call: TRBD1 (5 bases). This CDR3 is 14 amino acids long. Germline CDR1 SGHDN, CDR2 FVKESK. Trimming stripped 5 bases from V and 3 bases from J, with 11 bases between. This CDR3 reads CASSGGGYNQPQHF. As DNA, the CDR3 is TGTGCCAGCAGCGGGGGGGGGTACAATCAGCCCCAGCATTTT.

The genes are TRBV6-6 and TRBJ1-3, with D perhaps matching TRBD1 (6 bases). The CDR3 is 14 amino acids. The germline CDR1 and CDR2 sequences are MNHNY and SVGAGI (reference sequence). Trimming pared 6 bases from V and 3 bases from J, leaving 12 bases between. Here the CDR3 DNA reads TGTGCCAGCAGCTTACAGGGAGGTGGAAACACCATATATTTT. Its translation: CASSLQGGGNTIYF.

The chain couples TRBV5-1 to TRBJ2-5; 7 nucleotides agree with TRBD1. J gave up 6 bases and V 4 bases, and 15 bases lay outside the gene matches. The CDR3 runs 16 residues. Germline values: CDR1 SGHRS, CDR2 YFSETQ. CDR3 in amino acids: CASSPSAVQGRQTQYF. The CDR3 nucleotides read TGCGCCAGCAGCCCCAGTGCGGTACAGGGGAGACAGACCCAGTACTTC.

This clone was seen only once. CDR3 DNA sequence: TGTGCCAGCCATTCGGGGGGGTCCGGGGAGCTGTTTTTT. Protein sequence: CASHSGGSGELFF. The chain links TRBV28 to TRBJ2-2; 8 nucleotides align to TRBD2. The CDR3 is made up of 13 amino acids. After removal of 8 bases from V and 6 bases from J, the junction contained 5 bases not matched to a gene. Looked up from germline, CDR1 is MDHEN and CDR2 is SYDVKM.

J is TRBJ1-6 and V is TRBV5-5; 7 bases line up with TRBD1. V trimming: 4 bases; J trimming: 9 bases; junction bases outside the gene matches: 16. This CDR3 spans 17 amino acids. Germline V gene data show CDR1 as SGHKS and CDR2 as YYEKEE (reference sequence). CDR3 protein: CASSGGQFDVTVSPLHF. The CDR3 region has the DNA TGTGCCAGCAGCGGGGGACAGTTCGATGTTACGGTTTCACCCCTCCACTTT.

The rearrangement uses TRBV6-5 and TRBJ1-1, with D uncertain. This CDR3 is 12 amino acids long. The germline V and J ends were trimmed by 6 bases and 5 bases, with 10 bases remaining between them. In germline, CDR1 is MNHEY, CDR2 SVGAGI. The chain's CDR3 is CASSPWGTEAFF. CDR3 DNA: TGTGCCAGCAGCCCCTGGGGAACTGAAGCTTTCTTT.

The CDR3 here is CASSRPRDSYNEQFF. As DNA, the CDR3 is TGTGCCAGCAGCCGACCTCGGGACTCTTACAATGAGCAGTTCTTC. J is TRBJ2-1 and V is TRBV6-6; TRBD2 is a possible D gene (6 bases). Germline V lookup: CDR1 MNHNY, CDR2 SVGAGI (reference sequence). The length of the CDR3 is 15 residues. V lost 6 bases to trimming and J lost 4 bases, with 16 bases between them.

The V call is TRBV2, the J call TRBJ2-1; TRBD2 is a possible D gene (5 bases). The CDR3 extends over 13 amino acids. Germline CDR1 reads SNHLY; CDR2 reads FYNNEI. Trimming stripped 4 bases from V and 4 bases from J, with 8 bases between. As DNA, the CDR3 is TGTGCCAGCAGTGTCACTAGTTACAATGAGCAGTTCTTC. Protein: CASSVTSYNEQFF.

The rearrangement uses TRBV27 and TRBJ1-2; maybe TRBD1 (6 bases). V was cut by 0 bases and J by 0 bases, with 11 bases left in between. Germline V gene lookup returns CDR1 MNHEY and CDR2 SMNVEV (reference sequence). The CDR3 sequence is 16 residues long. The chain's CDR3 is CASSLSVGTSNYGYTF. The CDR3 nucleotides read TGTGCCAGCAGTTTATCGGTAGGGACATCTAACTATGGCTACACCTTC.

The J gene is TRBJ2-7, the V gene TRBV9; possibly TRBD1 or TRBD2 for D (5 bases each). This CDR3 has 15 amino acids. Germline loops: CDR1 SGDLS, CDR2 YYNGEE. The germline V and J ends were trimmed by 7 bases and 6 bases, with 23 bases remaining between them. The CDR3 DNA reads as TGTGCCAGCTCACCCGGGACCCGGCCATCTTCCGAGCAGTACTTC. Translation gives CASSPGTRPSSEQYF.